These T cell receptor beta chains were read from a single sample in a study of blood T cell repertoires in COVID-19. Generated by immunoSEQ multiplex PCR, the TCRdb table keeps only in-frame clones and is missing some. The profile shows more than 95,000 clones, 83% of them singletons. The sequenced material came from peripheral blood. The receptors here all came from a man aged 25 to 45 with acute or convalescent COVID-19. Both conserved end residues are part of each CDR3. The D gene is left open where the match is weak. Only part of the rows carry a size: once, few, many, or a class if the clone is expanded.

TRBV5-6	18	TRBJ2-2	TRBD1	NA	TGTGCCAGCAGCCGCGGTACCCCCCGGGGACAGGGAATCGGGGAGCTGTTTTTT	CASSRGTPRGQGIGELFF
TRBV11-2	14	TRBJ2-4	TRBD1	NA	TGTGCCAGCAGCTTAGCCGGGACAGGGAAATCCCAGTACTTC	CASSLAGTGKSQYF
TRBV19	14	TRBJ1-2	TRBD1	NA	TGTGCCAGTAGTGGGGACAGGGTAGGAAGAGGCTACACCTTC	CASSGDRVGRGYTF
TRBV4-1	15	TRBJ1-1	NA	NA	TGCGCCAGCAGCCAAGTGGAGGGCTCGAACACTGAAGCTTTCTTT	CASSQVEGSNTEAFF
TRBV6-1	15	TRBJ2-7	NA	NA	TGTGCCAGCAGTGAACCCAGGACTTTTTCCTACGAGCAGTACTTC	CASSEPRTFSYEQYF
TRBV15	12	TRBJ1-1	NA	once	TGTGCCACCGGGGCGGTGAACACTGAAGCTTTCTTT	CATGAVNTEAFF
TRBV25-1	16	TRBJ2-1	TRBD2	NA	TGTGCCAGCAGTGCCCCACTAGCGGGACCGAGAGGTGAGCAGTTCTTC	CASSAPLAGPRGEQFF
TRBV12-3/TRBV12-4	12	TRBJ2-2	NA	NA	TGTGCCAGCAGTTTAGTAGCGGGGGAGCTGTTTTTT	CASSLVAGELFF
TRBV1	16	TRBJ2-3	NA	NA	TGCACCAGCAGCCAAGATACAGCGGGGGGGCGGGATACGCAGTATTTT	CTSSQDTAGGRDTQYF
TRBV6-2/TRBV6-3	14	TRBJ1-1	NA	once	TGTGCCAGCAGTAAGACAGTCTTGAACACTGAAGCTTTCTTT	CASSKTVLNTEAFF
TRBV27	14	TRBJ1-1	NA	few	TGTGCCAGCAGTTTCGCTTACAGGGACGCTGAAGCTTTCTTT	CASSFAYRDAEAFF
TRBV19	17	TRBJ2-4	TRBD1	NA	TGTGCCAGTAATGACCGGGACAGGGGGCTTGTTGAGAACATTCAGTACTTC	CASNDRDRGLVENIQYF
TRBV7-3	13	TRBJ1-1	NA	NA	TGTGCCAGCAGCTTCGAGAGGAACACTGAAGCTTTCTTT	CASSFERNTEAFF
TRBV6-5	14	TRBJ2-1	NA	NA	TGTGCCAGCAAGGAGGGCAGGACCTACAATGAGCAGTTCTTC	CASKEGRTYNEQFF
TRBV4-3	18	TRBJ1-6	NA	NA	TGCGCCAGCAGCCAAGACTCTGCAGGGTTCGCCTATAATTCACCCCTCCACTTT	CASSQDSAGFAYNSPLHF
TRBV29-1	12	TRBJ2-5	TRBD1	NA	TGCAGCGTTGGGGACAGTGGGGAGACCCAGTACTTC	CSVGDSGETQYF
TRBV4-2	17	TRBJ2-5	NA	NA	TGTGCCAGCAGCCAAGAACTGGGGGTTCGCGGGGAAGAGACCCAGTACTTC	CASSQELGVRGEETQYF
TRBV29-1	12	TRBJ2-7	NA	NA	TGCAGCGTTGAAGGGGCAGAATACGAGCAGTACTTC	CSVEGAEYEQYF
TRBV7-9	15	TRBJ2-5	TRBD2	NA	TGTGCCAGCAGCCCGGGACTAGCGGGGTCGGAGACCCAGTACTTC	CASSPGLAGSETQYF
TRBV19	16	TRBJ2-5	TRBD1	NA	TGTGCCAGTAGTATAGTGGGGACAGGCAACCAAGAGACCCAGTACTTC	CASSIVGTGNQETQYF
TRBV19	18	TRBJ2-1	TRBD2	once	TGTGCCAGTAGTATAGGAAGCGGGAGTGTATTGTCCTACAATGAGCAGTTCTTC	CASSIGSGSVLSYNEQFF
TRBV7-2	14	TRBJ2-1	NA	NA	TGTGCCAGCAGCTCAAGGGGTACGTACGATGAGCAGTTCTTC	CASSSRGTYDEQFF
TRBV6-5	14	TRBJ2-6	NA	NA	TGTGCCAGCAGTCCCCTCGTTAGGGCCAACGTCCTGACTTTC	CASSPLVRANVLTF
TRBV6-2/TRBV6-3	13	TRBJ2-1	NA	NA	TGTGCCAGCAGTTTGGGTACTACAATGAGGCAGTTCTTC	CASSLGTTMRQFF
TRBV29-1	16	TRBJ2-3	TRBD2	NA	TGCAGCGTTGAAGATCGAGTAGCGGGAGGGACAGATACGCAGTATTTT	CSVEDRVAGGTDTQYF
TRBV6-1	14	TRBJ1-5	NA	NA	TGTGCCAGCAGTGAGGGACACCCCAATCAGCCCCAGCATTTT	CASSEGHPNQPQHF
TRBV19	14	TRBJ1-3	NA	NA	TGTGCCAGTAGTCGGCCGAGGGCCGGAGATACCATATATTTT	CASSRPRAGDTIYF
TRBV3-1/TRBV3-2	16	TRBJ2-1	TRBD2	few	TGTGCCAGCAGCCAAGATAGCGGGAACTCCTACAATGAGCAGTTCTTC	CASSQDSGNSYNEQFF
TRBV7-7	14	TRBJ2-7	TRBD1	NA	TGTGCTAGCGCACCGGGACAGGGGTTCCACGAGCAGTACTTC	CASAPGQGFHEQYF
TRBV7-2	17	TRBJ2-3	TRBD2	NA	TGTGCCAGCAGCACCCTCGGGCGGGGGATCGACACAGATACGCAGTATTTT	CASSTLGRGIDTDTQYF
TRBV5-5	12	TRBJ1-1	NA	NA	TGTGCCAGCAGTCAACAGGGTACTGAAGCTTTCTTT	CASSQQGTEAFF
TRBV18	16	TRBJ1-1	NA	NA	TGTGCCAGCTCACCTTCAACAGGGAATATGAACACTGAAGCTTTCTTT	CASSPSTGNMNTEAFF
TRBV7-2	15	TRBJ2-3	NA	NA	TGTGCCAGCAGCTTCGTTGGCCTTAGCACAGATACGCAGTATTTT	CASSFVGLSTDTQYF
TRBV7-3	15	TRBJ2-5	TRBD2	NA	TGTGCCAGCAGCAGGACTAGCGGGGGGCAAGAGACCCAGTACTTC	CASSRTSGGQETQYF
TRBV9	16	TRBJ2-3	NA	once	TGTGCCAGCAGCAACCCGGGATTGACACAAGGAGATACGCAGTATTTT	CASSNPGLTQGDTQYF
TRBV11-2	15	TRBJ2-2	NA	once	TGTGCCAGCAGCGTAGCCCACTTGAACACCGGGGAGCTGTTTTTT	CASSVAHLNTGELFF
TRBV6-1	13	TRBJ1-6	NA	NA	TGTGCCAGCAGTGATGACTCGGAATCACCCCTCCACTTT	CASSDDSESPLHF
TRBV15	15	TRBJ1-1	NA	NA	TGTGCCACCAGCAGAGATGGGGGGGCGGGCACTGAAGCTTTCTTT	CATSRDGGAGTEAFF